The 15 T cell receptor beta chains in this list originate from one sample, sequenced in a study of T cell responses to AZD1222 COVID-19 vaccine. Sequenced by immunoSEQ multiplex PCR; TCRdb stores in-frame clones only, minus some. The sample records about 120,000 clones, about 82% being singletons. Here the sequenced sample was peripheral blood, taken 28 days after the second AZD1222 dose. The origin of the receptors is an adult who received the AZD1222 COVID-19 vaccine.

The chain couples TRBV19 to TRBJ1-2; D unresolved. V was pared by 4 bases and J by 2 bases, with 11 bases between. The CDR3 has 14 amino acids. CDR1 and CDR2 from the germline V gene are LNHDA and SQIVND (reference sequence). The CDR3 nucleotides read TGTGCCAGTAGTAGTAGTTTCTTGAACTATGGCTACACCTTC. The encoded protein is CASSSSFLNYGYTF. The whole variable domain, remainder taken from reference TRBV19 and TRBJ1-2, is DGGITQSPKYLFRKEGQNVTLSCEQNLNHDAMYWYRQDPGQGLRLIYYSQIVNDFQKGDIAEGYSVSREKKESFPLTVTSAQKNPTAFYLCASSSSFLNYGYTFGSGTRLTVV.

The rearrangement uses TRBV11-2 and TRBJ2-7; D unclear. Germline V gene data show CDR1 as SGHAT and CDR2 as FQNNGV. The CDR3 consists of 14 residues. V was shortened by 7 bases and J by 0 bases, with 13 bases between the two germline ends. The CDR3 sequence: CASTPFVASYEQYF. In DNA, the CDR3 is TGTGCCAGCACCCCTTTCGTGGCCTCCTACGAGCAGTACTTC.

In its sample, this clone was seen a few times. The chain joins TRBV7-8 to TRBJ2-1; D uncertain. CDR1 and CDR2 (germline): SGHVS, FQNEAQ. This CDR3 contains 13 residues. V dropped 9 bases and J dropped 4 bases, with 13 bases sitting between them. For the CDR3, the DNA is TGTGCCAGTCACTCACGGACGTACAATGAGCAGTTCTTC. It yields the protein CASHSRTYNEQFF.

The chain recombines TRBV5-4 with TRBJ1-3, with D maybe TRBD1 (6 bases). Germline V CDR1 and CDR2: SGHNT, YYREEE (reference sequence). Trimming stripped 7 bases from V and 2 bases from J, with 16 bases between. CDR3 length equals 15 residues. The chain's CDR3 is CASAISGAAGNTIYF. CDR3 DNA: TGTGCCAGCGCTATATCAGGGGCTGCTGGAAACACCATATATTTT.

For the CDR3, the DNA is TGCGCCAGCAGCTGGGGGGACGTTAAGAGAGTAGATACGCAGTATTTT. Translated, it gives CASSWGDVKRVDTQYF. The chain has TRBV5-1 and TRBJ2-3, with D perhaps TRBD2 (6 bases). V lost 3 bases to trimming and J lost 5 bases, with 19 bases between them. CDR3 length equals 16 residues. The germline gives CDR1 SGHRS, CDR2 YFSETQ.

The chain carries TRBV18 and TRBJ1-1; no clear D. The V and J ends lost 1 base and 3 bases respectively, with 9 bases between them. CDR3 size: 14 residues. Germline V gene data show CDR1 as KGHSH and CDR2 as LQKENI. The CDR3 sequence: CASSPQQTDTEAFF. The DNA of the CDR3 is TGTGCCAGCTCACCACAACAGACCGACACTGAAGCTTTCTTT. Complete variable domain (other parts from reference TRBV18 and TRBJ1-1): NAGVMQNPRHLVRRRGQEARLRCSPMKGHSHVYWYRQLPEEGLKFMVYLQKENIIDESGMPKERFSAEFPKEGPSILRIQQVVRGDSAAYFCASSPQQTDTEAFFGQGTRLTVV.

The V gene is TRBV5-1, the J gene TRBJ1-4, with D perhaps TRBD1 (6 bases). Looked up from germline, CDR1 is SGHRS and CDR2 is YFSETQ. CDR3 length: 16 residues. The V end was cut by 1 base, the J end by 0 bases, with 10 bases between. CDR3 sequence reads: CASSLTGSATNEKLFF. The CDR3 nucleotides read TGCGCCAGCAGCTTGACAGGGTCTGCAACTAATGAAAAACTGTTTTTT.

This chain connects TRBV7-9 to TRBJ2-5; D gene ambiguous. CDR3 length: 14 amino acids. Germline CDR1 reads SEHNR; CDR2 reads FQNEAQ (reference sequence). V dropped 6 bases and J dropped 3 bases, with 14 bases sitting between them. The CDR3 region is CASRPRAAEETQYF. The DNA of the CDR3 is TGTGCCAGCAGGCCTCGGGCAGCAGAAGAGACCCAGTACTTC.

The rearrangement uses TRBV10-3 and TRBJ2-7; D unclear. Trimming removed 0 bases at V and 3 bases at J, with 9 bases between. The CDR3 covers 14 residues. Germline lookup yields CDR1 ENHRY and CDR2 SYGVKD. DNA for the CDR3: TGTGCCATCAGTGAGTCTTCCCTCAACTACGAGCAGTACTTC. This encodes CAISESSLNYEQYF.

The chain links TRBV28 to TRBJ2-6; D gene unclear. The CDR3 length is 15 residues. The germline V gene has CDR1 MDHEN and CDR2 SYDVKM. The ends were cut back, 10 bases at V and 0 bases at J, with 13 bases in the middle. The CDR3 bases are TGTGCCACCCGGACCGGCAGCTCTGGGGCCAACGTCCTGACTTTC. This codes for CATRTGSSGANVLTF.

This sequence joins TRBV5-1 and TRBJ1-6; D gene unclear. Per the germline V gene, CDR1 is SGHRS and CDR2 is YFSETQ. The V and J ends lost 0 bases and 9 bases respectively, with 4 bases between them. The CDR3 extends over 12 amino acids. CDR3 in amino acids: CASSLGGSPLHF. The CDR3 bases are TGCGCCAGCAGCTTGGGAGGTTCACCCCTCCACTTT.

There are a few counts of this clone. This chain uses TRBV5-6 with TRBJ2-3; 9 nucleotides agree with TRBD1. Germline V gives CDR1 SGHDT, CDR2 YYEEEE. The J segment lost 5 bases and the V segment lost 4 bases, leaving 5 bases of the junction unmatched. CDR3 length: 14 residues. The CDR3 nucleotides are TGTGCCAGCAGCCGGGACAGGGAAGGAGATACGCAGTATTTT. Translating gives CASSRDREGDTQYF.

This chain uses TRBV5-4 with TRBJ1-1; D uncertain. The CDR3 is made up of 13 amino acids. Trimming pared 0 bases from V and 7 bases from J, leaving 10 bases between. Per germline, CDR1 SGHNT and CDR2 YYREEE (reference sequence). CDR3: CASSLVGKIEAFF. The CDR3 DNA is TGTGCCAGCAGCTTGGTGGGGAAGATTGAAGCTTTCTTT. Looking up the rest from reference TRBV5-4 and TRBJ1-1 gives the full variable domain: ETGVTQSPTHLIKTRGQQVTLRCSSQSGHNTVSWYQQALGQGPQFIFQYYREEENGRGNFPPRFSGLQFPNYSSELNVNALELDDSALYLCASSLVGKIEAFFGQGTRLTVV.

This clone was seen just once. The chain combines TRBV19 with TRBJ2-1; 7 nucleotides match TRBD2. This CDR3 is built from 15 residues. Losses at the gene ends were 3 bases for V and 0 bases for J; bases not matched to a gene: 2. Per the germline V gene, CDR1 is LNHDA and CDR2 is SQIVND (reference sequence). The CDR3 DNA reads as TGTGCCAGTAGTATGGGGGGGAGCTCCTACAATGAGCAGTTCTTC. This gives the protein CASSMGGSSYNEQFF.

With regard to this clone: This same CDR3 is encoded by further DNA sequences in the sample. The chain uses TRBV3-1 (or the pseudogene TRBV3-2) and TRBJ1-1; D is uncertain. V lost 0 bases and J lost 2, with 7 bases in between. CDR1 is LGHDT, CDR2 YNNKEL, per germline (reference sequence). CDR3 size: 14 residues. CDR3 residues: CASSQDWGNTEAFF. The CDR3, as DNA: TGTGCCAGCAGCCAAGATTGGGGAAACACTGAAGCTTTCTTT.